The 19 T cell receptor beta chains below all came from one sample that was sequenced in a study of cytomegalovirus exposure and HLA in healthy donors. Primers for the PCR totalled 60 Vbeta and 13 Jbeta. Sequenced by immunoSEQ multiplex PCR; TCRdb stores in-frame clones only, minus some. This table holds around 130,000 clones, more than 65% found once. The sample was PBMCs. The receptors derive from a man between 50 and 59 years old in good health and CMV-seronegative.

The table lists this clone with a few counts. The CDR3 spells CATKGQGSSYEQYF. The CDR3 nucleotides read TGTGCCACCAAGGGACAGGGCAGCTCCTACGAGCAGTACTTC. The chain joins TRBV2 to TRBJ2-7, with 9 bases aligning to TRBD1. Germline V CDR1 and CDR2: SNHLY, FYNNEI. V gave up 10 bases and J gave up 0 bases; unmatched junction bases: 7. The CDR3 totals 14 residues.

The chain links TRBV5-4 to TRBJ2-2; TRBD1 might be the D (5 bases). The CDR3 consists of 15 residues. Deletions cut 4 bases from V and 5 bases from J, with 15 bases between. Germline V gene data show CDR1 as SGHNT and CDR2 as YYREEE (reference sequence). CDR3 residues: CASSGTHGQTGELFF. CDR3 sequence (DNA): TGTGCCAGCAGCGGTACACATGGACAAACCGGGGAGCTGTTTTTT. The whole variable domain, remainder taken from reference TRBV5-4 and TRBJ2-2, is ETGVTQSPTHLIKTRGQQVTLRCSSQSGHNTVSWYQQALGQGPQFIFQYYREEENGRGNFPPRFSGLQFPNYSSELNVNALELDDSALYLCASSGTHGQTGELFFGEGSRLTVL.

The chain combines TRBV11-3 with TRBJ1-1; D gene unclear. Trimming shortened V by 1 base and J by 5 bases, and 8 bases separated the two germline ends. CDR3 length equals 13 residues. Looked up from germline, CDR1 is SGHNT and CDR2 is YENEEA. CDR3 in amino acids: CASSLVTGTEAFF. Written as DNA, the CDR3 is TGTGCCAGCAGCTTAGTTACGGGGACTGAAGCTTTCTTT.

The CDR3 region has the DNA TGTGCCAGCAGCGTAGATGGACAGGGGGCCGTTGGCTACACCTTC. Residues: CASSVDGQGAVGYTF. This chain links TRBV9 with TRBJ1-2, with TRBD1 matching over 11 bases. CDR1 and CDR2 (germline): SGDLS, YYNGEE. The trim removed 0 bases at V and 7 bases at J, leaving 5 bases unmatched. CDR3 length: 15 residues.

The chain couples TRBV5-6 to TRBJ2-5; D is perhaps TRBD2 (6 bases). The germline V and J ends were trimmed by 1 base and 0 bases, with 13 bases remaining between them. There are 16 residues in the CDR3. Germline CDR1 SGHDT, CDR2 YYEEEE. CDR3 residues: CASSLRLGGYQETQYF. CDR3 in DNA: TGTGCCAGCAGCTTGCGCCTCGGGGGTTACCAAGAGACCCAGTACTTC.

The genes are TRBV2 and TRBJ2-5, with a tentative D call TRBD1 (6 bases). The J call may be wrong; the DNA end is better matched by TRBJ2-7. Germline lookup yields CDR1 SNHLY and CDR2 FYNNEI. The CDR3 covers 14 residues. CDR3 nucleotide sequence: TGTGCCAGCAGTCCCGACAGGAGCTCCTACGAGCAGTACTTC. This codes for CASSPDRSSYEQYF.

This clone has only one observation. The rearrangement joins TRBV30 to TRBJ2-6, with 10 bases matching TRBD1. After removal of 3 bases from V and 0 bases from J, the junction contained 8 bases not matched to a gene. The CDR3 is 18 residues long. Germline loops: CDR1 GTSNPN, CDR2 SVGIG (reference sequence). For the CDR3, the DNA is TGTGCCTGGAGACCCCCGGGACAGGGGACCTCTGGGGCCAACGTCCTGACTTTC. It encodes CAWRPPGQGTSGANVLTF.

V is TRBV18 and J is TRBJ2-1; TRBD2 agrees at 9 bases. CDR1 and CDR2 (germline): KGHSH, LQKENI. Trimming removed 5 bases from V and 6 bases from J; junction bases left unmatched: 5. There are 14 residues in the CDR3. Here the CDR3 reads CASSAGGSSNEQFF. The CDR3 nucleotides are TGTGCCAGCTCAGCGGGAGGGTCATCCAATGAGCAGTTCTTC.

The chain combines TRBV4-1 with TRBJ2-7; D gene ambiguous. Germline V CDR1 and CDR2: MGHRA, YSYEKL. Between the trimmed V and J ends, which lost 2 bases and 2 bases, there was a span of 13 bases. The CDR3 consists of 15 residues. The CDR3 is CASSQPARKPYEQYF. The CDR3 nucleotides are TGCGCCAGCAGCCAACCTGCCAGGAAACCCTACGAGCAGTACTTC.

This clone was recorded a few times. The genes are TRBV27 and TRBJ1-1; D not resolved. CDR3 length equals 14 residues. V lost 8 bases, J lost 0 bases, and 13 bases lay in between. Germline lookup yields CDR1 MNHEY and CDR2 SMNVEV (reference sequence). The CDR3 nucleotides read TGTGCCAGCCGGGTCTCTCCAATGAACACTGAAGCTTTCTTT. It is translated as CASRVSPMNTEAFF.

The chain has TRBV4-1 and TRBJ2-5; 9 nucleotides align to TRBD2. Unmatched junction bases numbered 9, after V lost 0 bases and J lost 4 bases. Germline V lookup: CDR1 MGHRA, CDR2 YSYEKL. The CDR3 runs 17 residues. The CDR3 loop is CASSQDERGVQRETQYF. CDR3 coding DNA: TGCGCCAGCAGCCAAGACGAGCGGGGGGTTCAAAGAGAGACCCAGTACTTC.

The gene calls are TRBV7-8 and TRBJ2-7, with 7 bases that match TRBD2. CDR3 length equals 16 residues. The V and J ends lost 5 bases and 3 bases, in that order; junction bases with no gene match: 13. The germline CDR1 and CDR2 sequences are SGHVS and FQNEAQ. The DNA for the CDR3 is TGTGCCAGCAGCCCCCCTCCGGGACTATGGGACTACGAGCAGTACTTC. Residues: CASSPPPGLWDYEQYF.

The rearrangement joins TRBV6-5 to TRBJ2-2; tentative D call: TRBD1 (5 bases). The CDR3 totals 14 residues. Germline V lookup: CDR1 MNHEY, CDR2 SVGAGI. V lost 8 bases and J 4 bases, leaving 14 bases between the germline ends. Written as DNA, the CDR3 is TGTGCCAGCCGAACCCCTGGGGCCACCGGGGAGCTGTTTTTT. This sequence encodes CASRTPGATGELFF.

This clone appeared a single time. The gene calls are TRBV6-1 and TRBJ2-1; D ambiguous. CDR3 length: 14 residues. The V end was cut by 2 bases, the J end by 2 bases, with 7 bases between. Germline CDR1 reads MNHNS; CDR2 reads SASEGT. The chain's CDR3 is CASSETRTYNEQFF. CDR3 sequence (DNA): TGTGCCAGCAGTGAAACCAGGACCTACAATGAGCAGTTCTTC.

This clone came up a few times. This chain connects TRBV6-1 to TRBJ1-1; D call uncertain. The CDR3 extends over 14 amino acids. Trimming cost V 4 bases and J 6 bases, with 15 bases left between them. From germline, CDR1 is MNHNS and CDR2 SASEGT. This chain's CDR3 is CASSVFFDKAEAFF. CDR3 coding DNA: TGTGCCAGCAGTGTTTTTTTCGACAAGGCTGAAGCTTTCTTT.

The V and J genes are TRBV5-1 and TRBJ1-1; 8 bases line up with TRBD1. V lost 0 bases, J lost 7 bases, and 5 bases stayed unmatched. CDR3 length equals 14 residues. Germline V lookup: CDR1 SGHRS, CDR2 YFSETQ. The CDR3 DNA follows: TGCGCCAGCAGCTTGGATACAGGGGGGGTTGAAGCTTTCTTT. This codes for CASSLDTGGVEAFF.

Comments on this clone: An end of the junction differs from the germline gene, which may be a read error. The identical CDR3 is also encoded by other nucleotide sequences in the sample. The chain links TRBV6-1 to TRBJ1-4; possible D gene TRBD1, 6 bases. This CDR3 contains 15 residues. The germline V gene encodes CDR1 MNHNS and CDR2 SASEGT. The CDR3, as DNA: TGTGCTAGCAGTGAAGAAGGGGGACCGGCGGAAAAACTGTTTTTT. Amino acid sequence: CASSEEGGPAEKLFF.

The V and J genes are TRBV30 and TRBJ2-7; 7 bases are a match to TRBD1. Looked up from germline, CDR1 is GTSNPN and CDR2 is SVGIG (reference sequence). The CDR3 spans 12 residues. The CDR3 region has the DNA TGTGCGGGCAGGGGGTCTCGGGGCGAGCAGTACTTC. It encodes CAGRGSRGEQYF.

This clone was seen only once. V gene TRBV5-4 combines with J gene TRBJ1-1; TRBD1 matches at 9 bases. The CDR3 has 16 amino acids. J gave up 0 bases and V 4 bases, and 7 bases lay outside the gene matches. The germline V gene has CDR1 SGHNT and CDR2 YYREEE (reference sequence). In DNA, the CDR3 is TGTGCCAGCAGCACAGGACAGGGGCCTATGAACACTGAAGCTTTCTTT. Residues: CASSTGQGPMNTEAFF. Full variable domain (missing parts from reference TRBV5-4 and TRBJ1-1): ETGVTQSPTHLIKTRGQQVTLRCSSQSGHNTVSWYQQALGQGPQFIFQYYREEENGRGNFPPRFSGLQFPNYSSELNVNALELDDSALYLCASSTGQGPMNTEAFFGQGTRLTVV.